The source of this TCR beta chain is a study of post-analysis software for immune sequencing data. Study observations and caveats: TRBV5-6, TRBV5-1 and TRBV20-1 were among 4 or 5 TRBV segments more frequent in patients than controls. Strong co-clustering by F measure linked samples that shared a preparation batch.

Every TCR beta cDNA library bore unique molecular identifiers. TCRdb called the PCR reads again in MiXCR, with one record for every CDR3 protein. Counted here are about 770,000 distinct CDR3 sequences, roughly 46% occurring once; the ten biggest clones make up roughly 4.9%. A remark on this clonotype: Antigen unknown.

The CDR3 contains 15 residues. The trim removed 8 bases at V and 8 bases at J, leaving 13 bases unmatched. The germline V gene encodes CDR1 WSHSY and CDR2 SAAADI. Sequencing input: blood. The chain links TRBV10-2 to TRBJ2-1; 9 bases agree with TRBD2. The TCR originated in a girl aged 10 to 17 with multiple sclerosis. The DNA of the CDR3 is TGCGCCAGCGCATCGACTAGCGGAGTTGGGGATGAGCAGTTCTTC. This encodes CASASTSGVGDEQFF.